Below are 32 T cell receptor beta chains sequenced from a single sample in a study of blood T cell repertoires in COVID-19. Sequenced by immunoSEQ multiplex PCR; TCRdb stores in-frame clones only, minus some. There are tens of thousands of clones in the sample; 80% to 90% occur only once, and around 1.4% lies in the top ten. Sample: peripheral blood. Receptors originate from a woman between 55 and 75 years old with acute or convalescent COVID-19.

This clone has more than one count but fewer than ten. This sequence joins TRBV9 and TRBJ2-1, with D tentatively TRBD2 (5 bases). The germline gives CDR1 SGDLS, CDR2 YYNGEE. The CDR3 is made up of 16 amino acids. The ends were cut back, 3 bases at V and 3 bases at J, with 16 bases in the middle. Here the CDR3 reads CASSAQDSFGYNEQFF. DNA for the CDR3: TGTGCCAGCAGCGCGCAGGACTCCTTCGGCTACAATGAGCAGTTCTTC.

The V and J genes are TRBV3-1 (or the pseudogene TRBV3-2) and TRBJ1-1, with D unresolved. CDR1 is LGHDT and CDR2 is YNNKEL in the germline V gene (reference sequence). This CDR3 has 11 residues. The V end was cut by 7 bases, the J end by 10 bases, with 13 bases between. This chain's CDR3 is CASNEDGRAFF. The CDR3 DNA reads as TGTGCCAGCAACGAGGATGGGAGAGCTTTCTTT.

The chain couples TRBV28 to TRBJ1-1, with D unclear. Germline lookup yields CDR1 MDHEN and CDR2 SYDVKM. Trimming shortened V by 3 bases and J by 6 bases, and 11 bases separated the two germline ends. CDR3 size: 13 residues. CDR3 DNA sequence: TGTGCCAGCAGTTTCGGGGAACTAGCTGAAGCTTTCTTT. Its protein product is CASSFGELAEAFF.

The chain links TRBV7-8 to TRBJ1-5, with 10 bases that match TRBD1. Germline V gives CDR1 SGHVS, CDR2 FQNEAQ. The junction had 6 bases not matched to a gene; V was cut back by 4 bases and J by 0 bases. This CDR3 has 17 residues. Here the CDR3 reads CASSSGQGGYSNQPQHF. DNA of the CDR3: TGTGCCAGCAGCTCAGGACAGGGGGGTTATAGCAATCAGCCCCAGCATTTT.

The chain has TRBV6-5 and TRBJ1-5; D gene uncertain. Trimming removed 6 bases at V and 3 bases at J, with 12 bases between. The length of the CDR3 is 14 residues. Per germline, CDR1 MNHEY and CDR2 SVGAGI. The CDR3 bases are TGTGCCAGCAGCTTCGACGGGTTCAATCAGCCCCAGCATTTT. Protein sequence: CASSFDGFNQPQHF.

The rearrangement uses TRBV5-6 and TRBJ2-1; D might be TRBD2 (5 bases). Germline CDR1 SGHDT, CDR2 YYEEEE. The CDR3 runs 14 residues. V gave up 0 bases and J gave up 6 bases, with 10 bases separating them. The CDR3, as DNA: TGTGCCAGCAGCTTGGACAGACGGGGCAATGAGCAGTTCTTC. This gives the protein CASSLDRRGNEQFF.

The J gene is TRBJ2-5, the V gene TRBV24-1, with D possibly being TRBD1 (8 bases). Per the germline V gene, CDR1 is KGHDR and CDR2 is SFDVKD. The V and J ends lost 3 bases and 4 bases respectively, with 14 bases between them. This CDR3 has 15 residues. The CDR3 DNA sequence: TGTGCCACCAGTGATGCCCACAGGGGGGGAGAGACCCAGTACTTC. This gives the protein CATSDAHRGGETQYF.

This clone was counted between two and nine times. The chain carries TRBV6-5 and TRBJ1-4; no firm D call. This CDR3 region has 13 residues. Between the trimmed V and J ends, which lost 7 bases and 7 bases, there was a span of 13 bases. Germline values: CDR1 MNHEY, CDR2 SVGAGI. CDR3 in amino acids: CASTSNAGEKLFF. CDR3 sequence (DNA): TGTGCCAGCACCTCTAATGCTGGTGAAAAACTGTTTTTT.

J is TRBJ1-5 and V is TRBV19; 7 positions match TRBD1. The CDR3 is 14 residues long. The germline V gene encodes CDR1 LNHDA and CDR2 SQIVND (reference sequence). After removal of 4 bases from V and 4 bases from J, the junction contained 4 bases not matched to a gene. The CDR3 reads CASSRDSINQPQHF. CDR3 sequence (DNA): TGTGCCAGTAGTAGGGACAGCATTAATCAGCCCCAGCATTTT.

This clone was picked up one time. This rearrangement joins TRBV15 to TRBJ2-1; 13 bases are a match to TRBD2. Germline-derived CDR1 and CDR2 are LNHNV and YYDKDF (reference sequence). This CDR3 region has 17 residues. With V trimmed by 5 bases and J by 1 base, 5 bases remained unmatched. CDR3 residues: CATSSRLAGGSYNEQFF. As DNA, the CDR3 is TGTGCCACCAGCTCTCGACTAGCGGGAGGTTCCTACAATGAGCAGTTCTTC.

The chain joins TRBV2 to TRBJ2-1; possibly TRBD2 for D (5 bases). This CDR3 is built from 13 residues. The germline CDR1 and CDR2 sequences are SNHLY and FYNNEI. Deletions cut 11 bases from V and 0 bases from J, with 11 bases between. The DNA for the CDR3 is TGTGCCCCCGGGGAGATCTCCTACAATGAGCAGTTCTTC. It translates to CAPGEISYNEQFF.

The chain is built from TRBV7-8 and TRBJ1-5, with D perhaps TRBD1 (5 bases). With 5 bases removed from V and 7 bases from J, the gap between germline ends came to 15 bases. In germline, CDR1 is SGHVS, CDR2 FQNEAQ. The CDR3 is 14 amino acids. Here the CDR3 reads CASSPRGLDQPQHF. In nucleotides, the CDR3 is TGTGCCAGCAGCCCGAGGGGACTTGACCAGCCCCAGCATTTT.

The chain joins TRBV6-5 to TRBJ2-3; D perhaps matches TRBD2 (5 bases). Trimming stripped 5 bases from V and 3 bases from J, with 15 bases between. The CDR3 loop spans 15 amino acids. CDR1 MNHEY and CDR2 SVGAGI come from the germline V gene. The CDR3 sequence is CASSTGLLETDTQYF. The CDR3 DNA reads TGTGCCAGCAGTACGGGATTACTAGAGACAGATACGCAGTATTTT.

This sequence joins TRBV28 and TRBJ1-5; D gene uncertain. V dropped 4 bases and J dropped 1 base, with 11 bases sitting between them. CDR1 and CDR2 (germline): MDHEN, SYDVKM. The CDR3 is 15 residues long. CDR3 DNA: TGTGCCAGCAGTTCCCCCGCGGTCAGCAATCAGCCCCAGCATTTT. Protein sequence: CASSSPAVSNQPQHF.

The rearrangement links TRBV28 to TRBJ2-6; tentatively, D is TRBD1 (5 bases). The CDR3 is 18 amino acids. Trimming left V 3 bases short and J 1 base short, with 16 bases between. Germline CDR1 reads MDHEN; CDR2 reads SYDVKM. The CDR3 DNA reads as TGTGCCAGCAGTTTTTTCGCAGGGATTATTTCTGGGGCCAACGTCCTGACTTTC. Translation gives CASSFFAGIISGANVLTF.

This rearrangement joins TRBV21-1 to TRBJ1-2; the table assigns TRBD1, which was not confirmed against the DNA. TRBV21-1 is labeled a pseudogene. The CDR3 covers 20 residues. Here the CDR3 DNA reads TGTGCCAGCAGCAAAAGACAAAGGAAGTCTGGCAGGGAAGGTGACTATGGCTACACCTTC. As protein: CASSKRQRKSGREGDYGYTF.

The V and J genes are TRBV7-9 and TRBJ2-3; D call uncertain. The CDR3 runs to 11 residues. Trimming took off 3 bases at V and 6 bases at J, with 4 bases between the two ends. Germline V gives CDR1 SEHNR, CDR2 FQNEAQ (reference sequence). The CDR3, as DNA: TGTGCCAGCAGCTTCGGGGATACGCAGTATTTT. Protein: CASSFGDTQYF.

This sequence joins TRBV19 and TRBJ2-1; 12 bases are shared with TRBD2. Germline trimming cut 8 bases from V and 2 bases from J; bases unmatched to any gene: 7. There are 16 residues in the CDR3. Looked up from germline, CDR1 is LNHDA and CDR2 is SQIVND (reference sequence). The CDR3 bases are TGTGCCAGTCGCTCTCGGACTAGCGGGACCTACAATGAGCAGTTCTTC. This sequence encodes CASRSRTSGTYNEQFF.

This clone turned up a few times. The chain links TRBV2 to TRBJ2-7; 10 nucleotides align to TRBD1. CDR3 length equals 14 residues. The ends lost 7 bases at V and 1 base at J; junction bases unmatched: 4. Germline V gene data show CDR1 as SNHLY and CDR2 as FYNNEI. CDR3 loop: CASISGQGSYEQYF. The CDR3 nucleotides are TGTGCCAGCATATCGGGACAGGGGTCCTACGAGCAGTACTTC.

The J gene is TRBJ1-1, the V gene TRBV7-2, with a possible D match to TRBD1 (5 bases). The germline gives CDR1 SGHTA, CDR2 FQGNSA. Trimming took 3 bases from V and 0 from J, leaving 8 bases between them. This CDR3 has 14 residues. CDR3: CASSLQGMNTEAFF. Written as DNA, the CDR3 is TGTGCCAGCAGCTTGCAGGGAATGAACACTGAAGCTTTCTTT.

The gene calls are TRBV7-3 and TRBJ2-5; TRBD2 aligns across 13 bases. Trimming cost V 5 bases and J 5 bases; bases outside gene matches: 2. The CDR3 runs 14 residues. CDR1 is SGHTA and CDR2 is FQGTGA in the germline V gene. CDR3 in DNA: TGTGCCAGCAGCCCGGGACTAGCGGGGGAGACCCAGTACTTC. Translating it yields CASSPGLAGETQYF. Full variable domain (remainder filled in from reference TRBV7-3 and TRBJ2-5): GAGVSQTPSNKVTEKGKYVELRCDPISGHTALYWYRQSLGQGPEFLIYFQGTGAADDSGLPNDRFFAVRPEGSVSTLKIQRTERGDSAVYLCASSPGLAGETQYFGPGTRLLVL.

The chain employs TRBV15 and TRBJ1-2; D possibly corresponds to TRBD1 (5 bases). The CDR3 runs 18 residues. V lost 0 bases and J 0 bases, leaving 17 bases between the germline ends. Germline-derived CDR1 and CDR2 are LNHNV and YYDKDF (reference sequence). The CDR3 is CATSRDGVRAGSNYGYTF. The CDR3 DNA reads as TGTGCCACCAGCAGAGATGGGGTCCGGGCAGGGTCTAACTATGGCTACACCTTC.

This chain joins TRBV9 and TRBJ2-2; the D is unclear. This CDR3 spans 15 amino acids. V dropped 0 bases and J dropped 0 bases, with 6 bases sitting between them. Germline V gene lookup returns CDR1 SGDLS and CDR2 YYNGEE. CDR3 nucleotides: TGTGCCAGCAGCGTAGGAGTTACGAACACCGGGGAGCTGTTTTTT. It codes for CASSVGVTNTGELFF.

This rearrangement joins TRBV2 to TRBJ1-1; 8 bases line up with TRBD1. The V and J ends lost 0 bases and 10 bases, in that order; junction bases with no gene match: 7. Per germline, CDR1 SNHLY and CDR2 FYNNEI. CDR3 length: 14 residues. For the CDR3, the DNA is TGTGCCAGCAGTGAAGCGCTCACAGGGGGGGGAGCTTTCTTT. This translates into CASSEALTGGGAFF.

This clone was seen a single time. V and J are TRBV18 and TRBJ2-7, with 7 nucleotides matching TRBD2. The ends lost 1 base at V and 3 bases at J; junction bases unmatched: 6. The length of the CDR3 is 15 residues. Germline V CDR1 and CDR2: KGHSH, LQKENI. Here the CDR3 reads CASSPLPSGDYEQYF. In DNA form, the CDR3 reads TGTGCCAGCTCACCACTTCCTAGCGGAGACTACGAGCAGTACTTC.

This clone was detected once. J is TRBJ1-4 and V is TRBV30; TRBD1 matches at 10 bases. CDR3 length equals 13 residues. V was pared by 5 bases and J by 10 bases, with 7 bases of the junction left unmatched. Germline loops: CDR1 GTSNPN, CDR2 SVGIG (reference sequence). CDR3 region: CAWATGGAGKLFF. DNA of the CDR3: TGTGCCTGGGCGACAGGGGGCGCGGGAAAACTGTTTTTT.

The gene calls are TRBV27 and TRBJ2-7, with 8 bases fitting TRBD2. After removal of 3 bases from V and 3 bases from J, the junction contained 7 bases not matched to a gene. Germline V gives CDR1 MNHEY, CDR2 SMNVEV (reference sequence). The CDR3 runs 15 residues. CDR3 loop: CASSFSRGGNYEQYF. CDR3 coding DNA: TGTGCCAGCAGTTTTAGTCGGGGGGGAAACTACGAGCAGTACTTC.

V gene TRBV29-1 combines with J gene TRBJ2-7; TRBD1 matches at 11 bases. J gave up 4 bases and V 7 bases, and 6 bases lay outside the gene matches. The CDR3 totals 13 residues. Germline V gene sequence: CDR1 SQVTM, CDR2 ANQGSEA. The CDR3 coding sequence is TGCAGCGCGCTTGGACAGGGGGCTTACGAGCAGTACTTC. Translated: CSALGQGAYEQYF.

The gene calls are TRBV9 and TRBJ1-2, with 7 nucleotides matching TRBD1. In germline, CDR1 is SGDLS, CDR2 YYNGEE. The V gene end was trimmed by 3 bases and the J gene end by 7 bases; junction bases not matched to a gene: 12. CDR3 length: 15 residues. For the CDR3, the DNA is TGTGCCAGCAGCGCGGGGACAGTCAACTCTGGTGGCTACACCTTC. This codes for CASSAGTVNSGGYTF.

The CDR3 here is CASSKDTDTEAFF. The DNA for the CDR3 is TGTGCCAGCAGCAAAGACACTGACACTGAAGCTTTCTTT. V gene TRBV9 combines with J gene TRBJ1-1; D ambiguous. This CDR3 has 13 residues. V was clipped by 4 bases and J by 3 bases, with 10 bases between them. The germline CDR1 and CDR2 sequences are SGDLS and YYNGEE.

The genes are TRBV18 and TRBJ1-2, with a tentative D call TRBD1 (6 bases). Germline assignment: CDR1 KGHSH and CDR2 LQKENI. V lost 3 bases, J lost 11 bases, and 13 bases lay in between. CDR3 size: 12 residues. Written as DNA, the CDR3 is TGTGCCAGCTCACCGGACAGCGACCTGTACACCTTC. It codes for CASSPDSDLYTF.

V usage is TRBV9 and J usage is TRBJ2-1; 13 bases line up with TRBD2. The CDR3 loop spans 15 amino acids. The germline CDR1 and CDR2 sequences are SGDLS and YYNGEE. J gave up 8 bases and V 3 bases, and 5 bases lay outside the gene matches. CDR3 loop: CASSAGLAGFDEQFF. CDR3 coding DNA: TGTGCCAGCAGCGCGGGACTAGCGGGGTTCGATGAGCAGTTCTTC. The full variable domain, completed using reference TRBV9 and TRBJ2-1, is DSGVTQTPKHLITATGQRVTLRCSPRSGDLSVYWYQQSLDQGLQFLIQYYNGEERAKGNILERFSAQQFPDLHSELNLSSLELGDSALYFCASSAGLAGFDEQFFGPGTRLTVL.